The 32 T cell receptor beta chains in this list originate from one sample, sequenced in a study of blood T cells in healthy people across ages. It was with a sample-barcoded 5' primer and a J-beta primer mix that a second PCR of about 6 to 12 cycles was run. One entry per CDR3 protein results from TCRdb running MiXCR on the 5' RACE reads. The sample holds some 790,000 distinct CDR3 sequences; 29% are singletons and the top ten take around 16%. The specimen sequenced was blood. The receptors here all came from an elderly woman in good health.

The gene calls are TRBV21-1 and TRBJ2-7; whether TRBD2, the table's D call, matches the DNA was not checked. TRBV21-1 is marked as a pseudogene. The CDR3 covers 18 residues. The CDR3 DNA reads TGTGCCAGCAGCAAAGTACCACAAAGGGACTCCGGAGTAGGCAAGCAGTACTTC. It encodes CASSKVPQRDSGVGKQYF.

This clonotype was observed once. A much larger clone differs by one base, so this may be a read error. This sequence joins TRBV12-3 or TRBV12-4 and TRBJ2-7; 9 bases are a match to TRBD1. The end of the DNA aligns better with TRBJ2-5, so the J call may be wrong. The CDR3 has 15 residues. The CDR3 coding sequence is TGTGCCAGCAGTTTAGGGGACAGGGATAGAGAGACCCAGTACTTC. Translation gives CASSLGDRDRETQYF.

Points on this clonotype: A much larger clone lies a single base off, so this may be a read error. CDR3 nucleotides: TGTGCCAGCAGCTTTTCCAGAAACTCCTACGAGCAGTACTTC. It specifies CASSFSRNSYEQYF. The rearrangement links TRBV11-2 to TRBJ2-7; D gene ambiguous. The CDR3 loop spans 14 amino acids. Per the germline V gene, CDR1 is SGHAT and CDR2 is FQNNGV. Between the trimmed V and J ends, which lost 3 bases and 0 bases, there was a span of 9 bases.

This clonotype showed up many times. J is TRBJ1-2 and V is TRBV7-2; 7 bases fit TRBD1. The germline gives CDR1 SGHTA, CDR2 FQGNSA. The CDR3 is 15 residues long. The junction had 5 bases not matched to a gene; V was cut back by 4 bases and J by 0 bases. The CDR3 bases are TGTGCCAGCAGCTCAACAGGGGTAGCTAACTATGGCTACACCTTC. The encoded protein is CASSSTGVANYGYTF.

The V gene is TRBV9, the J gene TRBJ2-3; the D call may be TRBD1 or TRBD2 (5 bases each). V was trimmed by 4 bases and J by 6 bases, leaving 30 bases between them. Per the germline V gene, CDR1 is SGDLS and CDR2 is YYNGEE. This CDR3 contains 19 residues. The CDR3 region is CASSSPLGRSSSSFDTQYF. The CDR3 bases are TGTGCCAGCAGCTCCCCCCTGGGACGATCCTCGAGTAGCTTTGATACGCAGTATTTT.

This clonotype was counted many times. The V and J genes are TRBV7-2 and TRBJ2-5; 7 bases are shared with TRBD1. CDR3 length: 15 residues. J gave up 5 bases and V 0 bases, and 6 bases lay outside the gene matches. CDR1 SGHTA and CDR2 FQGNSA come from the germline V gene. The CDR3 DNA follows: TGTGCCAGCAGCTTAGCAATAACAGGGGCGGAGACCCAGTACTTC. It is translated as CASSLAITGAETQYF.

This clonotype appeared a few times. This may stem from a read error, because a much larger clone lies one nucleotide away. The J gene is TRBJ2-1, the V gene TRBV4-3, with 7 nucleotides matching TRBD1. Germline V gene data show CDR1 as LGHNA and CDR2 as YSLEER. V lost 6 bases, J lost 10 bases, and 15 bases stayed unmatched. This CDR3 comprises 15 residues. The CDR3 region has the DNA TGCGCCAGCAGTCCAACAGGGGTCCTATCCTACGAGCAGTTCTTC. This gives the protein CASSPTGVLSYEQFF.

The table lists this clonotype with many counts. The chain has TRBV5-1 and TRBJ2-5, with 7 bases fitting TRBD1. The V segment lost 2 bases and the J segment 3 bases; nucleotides outside the gene matches: 4. This CDR3 is built from 14 residues. CDR1 and CDR2 (germline): SGHRS, YFSETQ. This CDR3 is CASSLVTGKETQYF. CDR3 bases: TGCGCCAGCAGCTTAGTGACAGGGAAAGAGACCCAGTACTTC.

The CDR3 loop is CASSLRRSEGETQFF. The DNA for the CDR3 is TGTGCCAGCAGCTTAAGACGTAGTGAGGGGGAGACCCAGTTCTTC. This chain connects TRBV7-9 to TRBJ2-5, with D possibly matching TRBD1 (6 bases). The DNA matches TRBJ2-1 better at its end, which makes the J call doubtful. The CDR3 totals 15 residues. Germline V gives CDR1 SEHNR, CDR2 FQNEAQ (reference sequence).

This clonotype was seen at least ten times. This chain uses TRBV7-2 with TRBJ1-4; TRBD1 aligns across 8 bases. With V trimmed by 5 bases and J by 2 bases, 7 bases remained unmatched. This CDR3 spans 16 amino acids. Looked up from germline, CDR1 is SGHTA and CDR2 is FQGNSA. CDR3 amino acids: CASSTDRGGTNEKLFF. In DNA, the CDR3 is TGTGCCAGCAGCACCGACAGGGGAGGGACTAATGAAAAACTGTTTTTT.

There are many counts of this clonotype. The V and J genes are TRBV2 and TRBJ2-3; a possible D gene is TRBD1 (6 bases). The V and J ends lost 3 bases and 5 bases respectively, with 9 bases between them. The CDR3 loop spans 13 amino acids. Germline loops: CDR1 SNHLY, CDR2 FYNNEI. CDR3 coding DNA: TGTGCCAGCAGTGACCGCAGGGGAGATACGCAGTATTTT. Translation: CASSDRRGDTQYF.

The chain uses TRBV7-9 and TRBJ1-2; perhaps TRBD1 as D (6 bases). Deletions cut 5 bases from V and 2 bases from J, with 15 bases between. CDR3 length: 15 amino acids. The germline V gene encodes CDR1 SEHNR and CDR2 FQNEAQ (reference sequence). The CDR3 region is CASSPTGTNNYGYTF. The CDR3 nucleotides read TGTGCCAGCAGCCCTACCGGGACAAACAACTATGGCTACACCTTC.

In its sample, this clonotype was seen many times. CDR3 bases: TGCAGTGCTGACCGGGACAGGGCCTTAGAGACCCAGTACTTC. Protein sequence: CSADRDRALETQYF. The chain has TRBV20-1 and TRBJ2-5; 9 bases align to TRBD1. V shed 5 bases, J shed 4 bases, and the junction held 8 bases outside the gene matches. Germline V CDR1 and CDR2: DFQATT, SNEGSKA (reference sequence). The CDR3 loop spans 14 amino acids.

Only a few counts were recorded for this clonotype. The chain recombines TRBV30 with TRBJ1-2; the D is unclear. The CDR3 spans 13 residues. The germline gives CDR1 GTSNPN, CDR2 SVGIG (reference sequence). With 5 bases removed from V and 3 bases from J, the gap between germline ends came to 13 bases. CDR3 coding DNA: TGTGCCTGGGTGAGACGGATTCACTATGGCTACACCTTC. Residues: CAWVRRIHYGYTF.

This clonotype was counted ten times or more. This chain joins TRBV7-9 and TRBJ2-7; D is possibly TRBD2 (5 bases). Germline V gives CDR1 SEHNR, CDR2 FQNEAQ (reference sequence). This CDR3 contains 13 residues. Trimming cost V 2 bases and J 5 bases, with 10 bases left between them. CDR3 region: CASSLRGIDEQYF. The CDR3 DNA sequence: TGTGCCAGCAGCTTAAGAGGGATTGACGAGCAGTACTTC. Full variable domain (outside the CDR3, taken from reference TRBV7-9 and TRBJ2-7): DTGVSQNPRHKITKRGQNVTFRCDPISEHNRLYWYRQTLGQGPEFLTYFQNEAQLEKSRLLSDRFSAERPKGSFSTLEIQRTEQGDSAMYLCASSLRGIDEQYFGPGTRLTVT.

The J gene is TRBJ2-1, the V gene TRBV7-9; 9 bases are a match to TRBD2. The CDR3 has 15 residues. V shed 5 bases and J 8 bases; nucleotides not matched to a gene: 10. Germline V gives CDR1 SEHNR, CDR2 FQNEAQ (reference sequence). The CDR3 sequence is CASSPWRGGVDEQFF. The CDR3 DNA reads TGTGCCAGCAGCCCGTGGCGGGGGGGCGTTGATGAGCAGTTCTTC.

This chain uses TRBV5-1 with TRBJ2-3, with 11 bases fitting TRBD2. This CDR3 region has 17 residues. In germline, CDR1 is SGHRS, CDR2 YFSETQ. Trimming at V came to 4 bases and at J to 7 bases, leaving 14 bases not matched to a gene. This chain's CDR3 is CASSLGLAGGQGYTQYF. CDR3 sequence (DNA): TGCGCCAGCAGCCTCGGGCTAGCGGGGGGTCAAGGATATACGCAGTATTTT.

A word on this clonotype: One base away lies a much larger clone, so this may be a sequencing read error. This sequence joins TRBV28 and TRBJ2-1, with 11 bases aligning to TRBD2. This CDR3 is 15 amino acids long. Germline V CDR1 and CDR2: MDHEN, SYDVKM. CDR3 sequence: CAGSLQSSGGWEQFF. In DNA form, the CDR3 reads TGTGCCGGCAGTTTACAGTCTAGCGGGGGGTGGGAGCAGTTCTTC.

CDR3 bases: TGTGCCAGCAGCTTAGGGCTAGAGACCCAGTTCTTC. Its translation is CASSLGLETQFF. V usage is TRBV7-2 and J usage is TRBJ2-1, with D hard to call. The CDR3 extends over 12 amino acids. V lost 1 base and J lost 13, with 11 bases in between. Germline loops: CDR1 SGHTA, CDR2 FQGNSA.

Many counts were recorded for this clonotype. For the CDR3, the DNA is TGCAGCGCCTCCGGCCTGCGGGGTGGAGAAAAACTGTTTTTT. Its protein is CSASGLRGGEKLFF. The gene calls are TRBV29-1 and TRBJ1-4, with no clear D. Germline-derived CDR1 and CDR2 are SQVTM and ANQGSEA. The CDR3 has 14 residues. The V end lost 7 bases, the J end lost 8 bases, and 20 bases lay between the germline ends.

This clonotype was observed a few times. The chain links TRBV20-1 to TRBJ1-4; D unclear. Deletions cut 0 bases from V and 2 bases from J, with 13 bases between. CDR3 size: 16 residues. The germline V gene has CDR1 DFQATT and CDR2 SNEGSKA (reference sequence). The CDR3 loop is CSAREWEGITNEKLFF. The CDR3 DNA reads as TGCAGTGCTAGAGAGTGGGAGGGAATCACTAATGAAAAACTGTTTTTT.

As concerns this clonotype: An end of the junction differs from the germline gene, which may be a read error. The chain employs TRBV20-1 and TRBJ1-5; no definite D call. Per the germline V gene, CDR1 is DFQATT and CDR2 is SNEGSKA (reference sequence). The CDR3 runs to 14 residues. The CDR3 DNA is TGCAGTGCCATCCATGGGGTTGGTAATCAGCCCCACCATTTT. Translating gives CSAIHGVGNQPHHF.

This clonotype was seen many times. The V and J genes are TRBV9 and TRBJ2-5; 8 bases line up with TRBD2. J was trimmed by 5 bases and V by 4 bases; bases with no gene match: 7. From germline, CDR1 is SGDLS and CDR2 YYNGEE. This CDR3 has 14 residues. The CDR3: CASSFGLAPETQYF. CDR3 in DNA: TGTGCCAGCAGCTTCGGACTAGCTCCGGAGACCCAGTACTTC.

Many counts were recorded for this clonotype. The chain carries TRBV5-1 and TRBJ2-1, with 8 bases that match TRBD1. V was clipped by 0 bases and J by 5 bases; unmatched bases: 4. The CDR3 has 15 amino acids. The V gene's germline CDR1 is SGHRS and CDR2 YFSETQ. The CDR3 DNA reads TGCGCCAGCAGCTTGGACAGGGGGTTGAACAATGAGCAGTTCTTC. It yields the protein CASSLDRGLNNEQFF.

This clonotype occurred many times. The chain links TRBV20-1 to TRBJ2-7, with 13 bases fitting TRBD2. Trimming took 3 bases from V and 5 from J; bases not matched to a gene: 7. The CDR3 contains 15 residues. Germline CDR1 DFQATT, CDR2 SNEGSKA (reference sequence). In DNA form, the CDR3 reads TGCAGTGCTAGTATACTAGCGGGGGGGCCCAACGAGCAGTACTTC. Translating it yields CSASILAGGPNEQYF.

As for this clonotype: The junction shows a germline mismatch at one end, possibly a read error. This rearrangement joins TRBV5-6 to TRBJ1-5; D gene ambiguous. CDR3 length: 14 residues. In germline, CDR1 is SGHDT, CDR2 YYEEEE. CDR3 bases: TGTACCAGCAGCTTGGAACGGGGCAATCAGCCCCAGCATTTT. This codes for CTSSLERGNQPQHF.

This clonotype was seen more than once but under ten times. The chain uses TRBV5-6 and TRBJ2-1; D gene ambiguous. In germline, CDR1 is SGHDT, CDR2 YYEEEE. The V end was cut by 0 bases, the J end by 8 bases, with 18 bases between. The CDR3 is made up of 16 amino acids. CDR3 nucleotide sequence: TGTGCCAGCAGCTTGGCCGTGTTGACGATTCGGCATGAGCAGTTCTTC. It yields the protein CASSLAVLTIRHEQFF.

Many counts were recorded for this clonotype. The chain carries TRBV20-1 and TRBJ1-1; no clear D gene. The CDR3 has 13 residues. Trimming removed 6 bases from V and 0 bases from J, with 11 bases in between. The germline V gene has CDR1 DFQATT and CDR2 SNEGSKA (reference sequence). CDR3 nucleotide sequence: TGCAGTGCCCGGCCCACTTTGAACACTGAAGCTTTCTTT. Its translation is CSARPTLNTEAFF.

A remark on this clonotype: A read error is possible here, since a much larger clone lies one base away. The V call is TRBV10-3, the J call TRBJ2-1; D is uncertain. CDR1 ENHRY and CDR2 SYGVKD come from the germline V gene. This CDR3 has 13 amino acids. The CDR3 DNA sequence: TGTGTCATCAGTGGGTCCGCCTTGGATGAGCAGTTCTTC. It is translated as CVISGSALDEQFF.

This clonotype was counted between two and nine times. The chain links TRBV10-3 to TRBJ1-6; 10 positions agree with TRBD1. Germline V gene lookup returns CDR1 ENHRY and CDR2 SYGVKD. Trimming cost V 6 bases and J 12 bases; bases outside gene matches: 2. CDR3 length equals 12 residues. The CDR3 protein is CAISGDRGPLHF. CDR3 nucleotide sequence: TGTGCCATCAGCGGGGACAGGGGACCCCTCCACTTT.

The chain carries TRBV10-2 and TRBJ2-5; possible D gene TRBD2, 6 bases. The J call may be faulty, since TRBJ2-7 better matches the DNA end. The CDR3 is made up of 14 amino acids. Germline V gene sequence: CDR1 WSHSY, CDR2 SAAADI. The CDR3 is CASREGNSRSEQYF. DNA of the CDR3: TGCGCCAGCAGGGAGGGAAATTCTAGAAGCGAGCAGTACTTC.

This clonotype was seen many times. The rearrangement uses TRBV10-3 and TRBJ2-3, with TRBD2 matching over 8 bases. CDR3 length: 15 amino acids. Per germline, CDR1 ENHRY and CDR2 SYGVKD. J lost 4 bases, V lost 7 bases, and 10 bases had no gene match. Here the CDR3 reads CAINKGLGGADTQYF. CDR3 coding DNA: TGTGCCATCAATAAAGGACTCGGGGGGGCAGATACGCAGTATTTT.